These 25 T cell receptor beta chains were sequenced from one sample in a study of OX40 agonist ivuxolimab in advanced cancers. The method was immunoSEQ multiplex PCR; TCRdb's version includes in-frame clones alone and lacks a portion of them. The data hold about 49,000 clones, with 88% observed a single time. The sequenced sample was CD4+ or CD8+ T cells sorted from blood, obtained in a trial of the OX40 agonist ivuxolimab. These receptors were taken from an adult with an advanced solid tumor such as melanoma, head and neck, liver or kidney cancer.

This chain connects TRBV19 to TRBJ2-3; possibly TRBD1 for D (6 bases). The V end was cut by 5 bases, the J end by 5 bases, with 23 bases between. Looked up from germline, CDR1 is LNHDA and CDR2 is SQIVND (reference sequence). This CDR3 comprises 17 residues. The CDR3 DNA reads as TGTGCCAGTAGTCTATGGGGGCGGCGAGGATCGGGAGATACGCAGTATTTT. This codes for CASSLWGRRGSGDTQYF.

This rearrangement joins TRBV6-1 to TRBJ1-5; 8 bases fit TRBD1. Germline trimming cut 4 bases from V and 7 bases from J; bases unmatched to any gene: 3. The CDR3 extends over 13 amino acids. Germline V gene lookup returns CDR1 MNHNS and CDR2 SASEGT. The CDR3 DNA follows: TGTGCCAGCAGTGGGACAGGGAAACAGCCCCAGCATTTT. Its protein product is CASSGTGKQPQHF.

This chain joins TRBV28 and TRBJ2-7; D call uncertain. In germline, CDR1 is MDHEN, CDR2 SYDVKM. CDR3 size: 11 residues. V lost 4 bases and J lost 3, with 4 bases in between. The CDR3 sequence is CASSSFYEQYF. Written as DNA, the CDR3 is TGTGCCAGCAGTTCCTTCTACGAGCAGTACTTC.

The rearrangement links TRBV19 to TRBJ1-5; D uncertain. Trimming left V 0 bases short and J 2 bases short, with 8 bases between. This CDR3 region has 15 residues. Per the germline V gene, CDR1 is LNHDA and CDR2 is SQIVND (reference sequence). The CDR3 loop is CASSIEDGGNQPQHF. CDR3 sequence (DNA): TGTGCCAGTAGTATAGAGGACGGAGGCAATCAGCCCCAGCATTTT.

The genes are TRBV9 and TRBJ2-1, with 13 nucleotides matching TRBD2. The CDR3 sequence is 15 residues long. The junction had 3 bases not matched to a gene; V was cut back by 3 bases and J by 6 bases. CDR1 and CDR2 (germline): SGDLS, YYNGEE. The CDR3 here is CASSALAGGGNEQFF. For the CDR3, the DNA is TGTGCCAGCAGCGCACTAGCGGGGGGGGGCAATGAGCAGTTCTTC.

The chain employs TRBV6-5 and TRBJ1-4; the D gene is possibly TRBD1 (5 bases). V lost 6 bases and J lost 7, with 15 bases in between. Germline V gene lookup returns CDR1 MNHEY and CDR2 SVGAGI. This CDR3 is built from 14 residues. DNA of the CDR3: TGTGCCAGCAGGCTACAGTCAGGGCTTGAAAAACTGTTTTTT. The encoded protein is CASRLQSGLEKLFF.

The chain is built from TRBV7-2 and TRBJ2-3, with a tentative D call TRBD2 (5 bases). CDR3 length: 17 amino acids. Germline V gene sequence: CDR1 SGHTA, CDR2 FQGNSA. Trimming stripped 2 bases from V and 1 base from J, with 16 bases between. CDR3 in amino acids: CASSLLIEGPRTDTQYF. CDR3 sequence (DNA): TGTGCCAGCAGCTTACTTATAGAGGGCCCCCGCACAGATACGCAGTATTTT.

CDR3 amino acids: CASSGGRINEKLFF. CDR3 coding DNA: TGTGCCAGCAGTGGAGGACGGATTAATGAAAAACTGTTTTTT. The chain uses TRBV2 and TRBJ1-4; D unresolved. The germline V and J ends were trimmed by 4 bases and 4 bases, with 10 bases remaining between them. The V gene's germline CDR1 is SNHLY and CDR2 FYNNEI. The CDR3 loop spans 14 amino acids.

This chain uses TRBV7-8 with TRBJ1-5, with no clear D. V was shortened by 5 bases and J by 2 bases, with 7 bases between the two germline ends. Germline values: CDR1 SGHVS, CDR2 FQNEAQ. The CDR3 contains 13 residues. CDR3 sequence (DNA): TGTGCCAGCAGCACCAAAGGCAATCAGCCCCAGCATTTT. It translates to CASSTKGNQPQHF. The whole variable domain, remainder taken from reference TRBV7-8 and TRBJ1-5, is GAGVSQSPRYKVAKRGQDVALRCDPISGHVSLFWYQQALGQGPEFLTYFQNEAQLDKSGLPSDRFFAERPEGSVSTLKIQRTQQEDSAVYLCASSTKGNQPQHFGDGTRLSIL.

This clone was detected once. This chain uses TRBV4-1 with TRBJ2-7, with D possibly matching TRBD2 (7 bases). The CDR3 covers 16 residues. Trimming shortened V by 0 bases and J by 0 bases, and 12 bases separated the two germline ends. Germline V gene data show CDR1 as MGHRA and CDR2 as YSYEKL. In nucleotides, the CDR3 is TGCGCCAGCAGCCAAGAAGGGGGGGCCAGCTCCTACGAGCAGTACTTC. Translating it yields CASSQEGGASSYEQYF.

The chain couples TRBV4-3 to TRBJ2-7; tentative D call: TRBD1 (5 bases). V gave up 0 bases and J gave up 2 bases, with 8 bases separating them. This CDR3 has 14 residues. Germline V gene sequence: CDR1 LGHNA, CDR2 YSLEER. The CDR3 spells CASSQEKGAYEQYF. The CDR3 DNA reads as TGCGCCAGCAGCCAAGAGAAAGGGGCCTACGAGCAGTACTTC.

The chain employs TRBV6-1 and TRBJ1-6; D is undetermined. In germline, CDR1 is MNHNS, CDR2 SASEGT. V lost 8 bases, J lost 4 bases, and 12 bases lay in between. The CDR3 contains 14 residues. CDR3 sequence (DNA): TGTGCCAGCGATGAGACCGTTTATAATTCACCCCTCCACTTT. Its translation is CASDETVYNSPLHF.

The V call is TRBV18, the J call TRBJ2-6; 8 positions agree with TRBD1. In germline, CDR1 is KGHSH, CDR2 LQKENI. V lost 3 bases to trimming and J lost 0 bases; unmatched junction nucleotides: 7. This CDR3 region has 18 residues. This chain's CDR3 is CASSPTGTGPSGANVLTF. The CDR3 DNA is TGTGCCAGCTCACCCACCGGGACAGGCCCCTCTGGGGCCAACGTCCTGACTTTC.

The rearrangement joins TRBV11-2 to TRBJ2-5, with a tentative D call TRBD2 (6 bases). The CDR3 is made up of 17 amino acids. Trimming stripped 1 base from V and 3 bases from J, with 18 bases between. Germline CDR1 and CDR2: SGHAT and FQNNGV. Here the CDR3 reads CASSLVLRGGIKETQYF. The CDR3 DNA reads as TGTGCCAGCAGCTTAGTTCTGCGAGGCGGGATAAAAGAGACCCAGTACTTC. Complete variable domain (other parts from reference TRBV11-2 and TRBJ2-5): EAGVAQSPRYKIIEKRQSVAFWCNPISGHATLYWYQQILGQGPKLLIQFQNNGVVDDSQLPKDRFSAERLKGVDSTLKIQPAKLEDSAVYLCASSLVLRGGIKETQYFGPGTRLLVL.

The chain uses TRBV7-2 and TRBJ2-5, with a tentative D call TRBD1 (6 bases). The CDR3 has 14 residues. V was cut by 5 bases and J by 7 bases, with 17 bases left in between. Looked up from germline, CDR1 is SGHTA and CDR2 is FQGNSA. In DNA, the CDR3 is TGTGCCAGCAGCCCCAGGGGTACAAGTGGGACCCAGTACTTC. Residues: CASSPRGTSGTQYF.

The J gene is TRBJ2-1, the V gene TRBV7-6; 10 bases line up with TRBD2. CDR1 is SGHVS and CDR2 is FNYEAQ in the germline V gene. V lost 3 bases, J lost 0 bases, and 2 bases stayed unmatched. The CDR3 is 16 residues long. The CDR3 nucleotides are TGTGCCAGCAGCTTGCCTAGCGGGAGCTCCTACAATGAGCAGTTCTTC. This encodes CASSLPSGSSYNEQFF. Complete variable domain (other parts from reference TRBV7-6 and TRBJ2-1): GAGVSQSPRYKVTKRGQDVALRCDPISGHVSLYWYRQALGQGPEFLTYFNYEAQQDKSGLPNDRFSAERPEGSISTLTIQRTEQRDSAMYRCASSLPSGSSYNEQFFGPGTRLTVL.

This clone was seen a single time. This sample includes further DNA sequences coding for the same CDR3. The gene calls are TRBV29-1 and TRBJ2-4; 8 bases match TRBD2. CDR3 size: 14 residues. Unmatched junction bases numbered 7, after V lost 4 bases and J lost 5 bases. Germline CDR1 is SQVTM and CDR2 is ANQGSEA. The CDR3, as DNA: TGCAGCGTTGGATTAGCGGGAAGAGAAAACATTCAGTACTTC. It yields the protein CSVGLAGRENIQYF.

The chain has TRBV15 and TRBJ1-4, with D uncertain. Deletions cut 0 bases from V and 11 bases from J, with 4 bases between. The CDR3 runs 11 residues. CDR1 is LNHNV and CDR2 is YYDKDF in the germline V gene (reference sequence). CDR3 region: CATSREEKLFF. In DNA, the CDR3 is TGTGCCACCAGCAGAGAAGAGAAACTGTTTTTT.

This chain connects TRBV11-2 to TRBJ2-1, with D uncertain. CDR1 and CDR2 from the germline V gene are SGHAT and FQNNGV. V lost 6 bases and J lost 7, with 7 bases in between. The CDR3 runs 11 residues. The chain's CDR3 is CASRFRNEQFF. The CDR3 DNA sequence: TGTGCCAGCAGATTTCGTAATGAGCAGTTCTTC. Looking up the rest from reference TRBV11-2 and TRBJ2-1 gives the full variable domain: EAGVAQSPRYKIIEKRQSVAFWCNPISGHATLYWYQQILGQGPKLLIQFQNNGVVDDSQLPKDRFSAERLKGVDSTLKIQPAKLEDSAVYLCASRFRNEQFFGPGTRLTVL.

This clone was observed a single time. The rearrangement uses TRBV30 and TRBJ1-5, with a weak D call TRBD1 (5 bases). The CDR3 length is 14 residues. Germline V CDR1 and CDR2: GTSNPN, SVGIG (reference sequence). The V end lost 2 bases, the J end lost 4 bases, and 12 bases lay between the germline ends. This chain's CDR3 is CAWSKGRVNQPQHF. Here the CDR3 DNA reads TGTGCCTGGAGTAAAGGCAGGGTGAATCAGCCCCAGCATTTT. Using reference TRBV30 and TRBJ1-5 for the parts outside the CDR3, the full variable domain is SQTIHQWPATLVQPVGSPLSLECTVEGTSNPNLYWYRQAAGRGLQLLFYSVGIGQISSEVPQNLSASRPQDRQFILSSKKLLLSDSGFYLCAWSKGRVNQPQHFGDGTRLSIL.

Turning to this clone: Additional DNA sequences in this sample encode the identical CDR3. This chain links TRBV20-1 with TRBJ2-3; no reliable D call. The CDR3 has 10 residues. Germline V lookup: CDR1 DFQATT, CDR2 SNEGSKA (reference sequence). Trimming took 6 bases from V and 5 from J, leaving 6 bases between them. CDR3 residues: CSARRDTQYF. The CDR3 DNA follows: TGCAGTGCGCGGCGAGATACGCAGTATTTT.

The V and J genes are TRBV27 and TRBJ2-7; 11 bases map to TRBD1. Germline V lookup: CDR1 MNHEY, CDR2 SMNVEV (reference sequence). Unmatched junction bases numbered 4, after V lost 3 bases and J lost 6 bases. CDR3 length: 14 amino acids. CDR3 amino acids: CASSFWGQGGEQYF. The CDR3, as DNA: TGTGCCAGCAGTTTCTGGGGACAGGGGGGCGAGCAGTACTTC.

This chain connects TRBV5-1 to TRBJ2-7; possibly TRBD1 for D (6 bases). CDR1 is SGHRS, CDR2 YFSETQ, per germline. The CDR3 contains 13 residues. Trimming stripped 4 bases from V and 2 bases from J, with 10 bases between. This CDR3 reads CASSPRGTYEQYF. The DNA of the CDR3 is TGCGCCAGCAGCCCCAGGGGAACCTACGAGCAGTACTTC.

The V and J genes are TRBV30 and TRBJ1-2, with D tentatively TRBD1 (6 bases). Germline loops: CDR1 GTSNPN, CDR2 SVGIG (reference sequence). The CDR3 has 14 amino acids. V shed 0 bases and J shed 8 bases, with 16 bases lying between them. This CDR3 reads CAWSVGGGGAGYTF. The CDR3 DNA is TGTGCCTGGAGTGTTGGTGGGGGGGGCGCGGGCTACACCTTC.

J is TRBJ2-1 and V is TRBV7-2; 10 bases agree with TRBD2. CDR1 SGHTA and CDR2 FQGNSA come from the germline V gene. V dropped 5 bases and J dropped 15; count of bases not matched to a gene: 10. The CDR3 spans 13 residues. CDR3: CASSPTAGGPGFF. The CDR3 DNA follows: TGTGCCAGCAGCCCCACAGCGGGAGGGCCGGGGTTCTTC.